The T cell receptor beta chain described here comes from a study of T cells in Graves' hyperthyroidism and ophthalmopathy. Study observations and caveats: It was a median about seven months before onset that the model predicted ophthalmopathy.

TCR beta CDR3 regions were amplified from RNA. Carried out on the TCR CDR3, a first-round RT-PCR used the HTBI primer set. Each CDR3 protein gets one entry after TCRdb re-called the multiplex PCR reads with MiXCR. The sample yields around 760,000 distinct CDR3 sequences, approximately 36% seen once. The CDR3 has 14 amino acids. Graves' hyperthyroidism is called stable when ophthalmopathy does not progress within 18 months. Not enrolled were patients with uncontrolled infection, other autoimmune disease, pregnancy or lactation. Based on clinical symptoms, serum thyroxine and TRAb, thyroid ultrasound and orbital computed tomography, diagnoses were reached. Note on this clonotype: Its matching antigen is unknown. At one end the junction does not follow the germline gene, possibly because of a read error.

V usage is TRBV12-3 or TRBV12-4 and J usage is TRBJ1-1; the match to TRBD1 covers 10 bases. This clonotype originated in a woman between 40 and 50 years old with Graves' hyperthyroidism. The sample taken for sequencing was blood. CDR3 sequence reads: CASSGQGGWTEASF. In nucleotides, the CDR3 is TGTGCCAGCAGTGGACAGGGGGGTTGGACTGAAGCTTCCTTT.